This T cell receptor (beta chain) is drawn from a study of CXCR3-negative and CXCR3-positive naive CD8 T cells. Study information: Across all libraries, TRB reads numbered around 150 million, with about 1.5 +/- 0.3 million in each library.

Worth noting for this clonotype: Its target is not known.

Overall study findings and caveats: Hydrophobicity of TRB CDR3s was greater in CXCR3-positive naive cells than in CXCR3-negative naive cells.

5' RACE that incorporated UMI labels was used to prepare the TRB cDNA libraries. TCRdb re-called the 5' RACE reads; every CDR3 protein appears as one record, without DNA. This table lists some 47,000 distinct CDR3 sequences. The CDR3 is 14 residues long. CDR1 is SGHRS, CDR2 YFSETQ, per germline. Sequenced: naive CXCR3+ CD8+ T cells from blood. Subset given: CD45RO-CCR7+CD27+CD95- naive CD8+ T cells expressing CXCR3 (TNR3+). This chain uses TRBV5-1 with TRBJ2-5. The sequence derives from a human donor in good health. Some clones in this sample may be carry-over from other donors' samples. The CDR3 loop is CASSSGRFQETQYF. The whole variable domain, remainder taken from reference TRBV5-1 and TRBJ2-5, is KAGVTQTPRYLIKTRGQQVTLSCSPISGHRSVSWYQQTPGQGLQFLFEYFSETQRNKGNFPGRFSGRQFSNSRSEMNVSTLELGDSALYLCASSSGRFQETQYFGPGTRLLVL.